This T cell receptor beta chain derives from a study of shared clonotypes between healthy human individuals. Overall study: Three plates each covered CD4 naive and memory; CD8 naive two, CD8 memory one. Study observations and caveats: Researchers sampled only blood; tissue repertoires likely differ. Only a few donors were included, so the genetic and exposure-history diversity represented was limited. Non-shared clonotypes had lower generation probabilities than clonotypes shared by all four sorted-subset donors.

Naive CD8 cells were CD45RO-negative, positively selected for CCR7, excluding terminally differentiated effector memory CD45RA+ cells. Some clones are missing from TCRdb's copy, which holds only in-frame ones; the method was immunoSEQ multiplex PCR. This sample has 550,000 to 750,000 clones; roughly 95% occur once, and the top ten carry less than 0.13%. Concerning this clone: Its target is not known.

Germline CDR1 SGDLS, CDR2 YYNGEE. There are 15 residues in the CDR3. Trimming shortened V by 0 bases and J by 3 bases, and 10 bases separated the two germline ends. The rearrangement joins TRBV9 to TRBJ1-5; TRBD1 is a possible D gene (5 bases). The TCR sequence derives from a woman aged 25-40 years in good health. Sequencing used naive CD8+ T cells sorted from blood. The CDR3 coding sequence is TGTGCCAGCAGCGTAGGGTCAGGGACCAATCAGCCCCAGCATTTT. Protein product: CASSVGSGTNQPQHF.